This T cell receptor beta chain was recovered during a study of T cell responses to AZD1222 COVID-19 vaccine. Profiling relied on immunoSEQ multiplex PCR, and the TCRdb table lists in-frame clones only, not all of them. The sample holds around 92,000 clones, roughly 90% seen once. Per the germline V gene, CDR1 is LGHNA and CDR2 is YNFKEQ. The CDR3 runs 15 residues. V was shortened by 2 bases and J by 0 bases, with 8 bases between the two germline ends. The TCR was taken from an adult in good health. J is TRBJ1-5 and V is TRBV4-2; no definite D call. This specimen was peripheral blood, taken on day 0 of AZD1222 vaccination. The DNA for the CDR3 is TGTGCCAGCAGCCAACCGGGTGATAGCAATCAGCCCCAGCATTTT. It translates to CASSQPGDSNQPQHF.